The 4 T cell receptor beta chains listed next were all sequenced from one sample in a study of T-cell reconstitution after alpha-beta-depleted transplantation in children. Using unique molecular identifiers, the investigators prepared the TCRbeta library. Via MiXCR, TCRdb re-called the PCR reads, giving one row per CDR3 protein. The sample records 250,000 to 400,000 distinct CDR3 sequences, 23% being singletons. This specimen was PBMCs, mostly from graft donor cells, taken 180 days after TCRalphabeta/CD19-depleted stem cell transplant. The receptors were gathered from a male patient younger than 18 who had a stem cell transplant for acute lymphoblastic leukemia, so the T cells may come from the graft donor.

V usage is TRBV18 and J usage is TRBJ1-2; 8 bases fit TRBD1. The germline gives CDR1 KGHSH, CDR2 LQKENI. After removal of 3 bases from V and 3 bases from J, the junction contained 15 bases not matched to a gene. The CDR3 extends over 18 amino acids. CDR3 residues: CASSPFYRDRPAHYGYTF. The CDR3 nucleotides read TGTGCCAGCTCACCCTTTTACCGGGACAGGCCGGCGCACTATGGCTACACCTTC.

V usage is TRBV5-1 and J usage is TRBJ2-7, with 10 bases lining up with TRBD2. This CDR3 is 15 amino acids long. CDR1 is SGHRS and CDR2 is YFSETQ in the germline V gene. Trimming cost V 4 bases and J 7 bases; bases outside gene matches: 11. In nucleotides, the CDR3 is TGCGCCAGCAGCACTTTAGCGGGAGGTCGTCGGGAGCAGTACTTC. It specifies CASSTLAGGRREQYF.

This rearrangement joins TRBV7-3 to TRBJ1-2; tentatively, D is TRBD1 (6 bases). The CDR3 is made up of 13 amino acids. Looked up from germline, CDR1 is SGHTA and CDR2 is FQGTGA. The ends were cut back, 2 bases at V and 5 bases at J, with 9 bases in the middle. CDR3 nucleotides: TGTGCCAGCAGCTTATCACAGGGTTATGGCTACACCTTC. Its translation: CASSLSQGYGYTF.

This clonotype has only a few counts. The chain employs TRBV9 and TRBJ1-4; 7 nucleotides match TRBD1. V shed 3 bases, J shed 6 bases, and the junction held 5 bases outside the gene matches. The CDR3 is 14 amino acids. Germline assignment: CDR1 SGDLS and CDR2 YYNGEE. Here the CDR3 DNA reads TGTGCCAGCAGCGACCGGGACAGTTATGAAAAACTGTTTTTT. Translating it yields CASSDRDSYEKLFF. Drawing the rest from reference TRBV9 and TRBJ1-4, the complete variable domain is DSGVTQTPKHLITATGQRVTLRCSPRSGDLSVYWYQQSLDQGLQFLIQYYNGEERAKGNILERFSAQQFPDLHSELNLSSLELGDSALYFCASSDRDSYEKLFFGSGTQLSVL.